The rows below give T cell receptor beta chains drawn from one sample of a study of Graves' ophthalmopathy and Graves' hyperthyroidism. TCRdb analysed the multiplex PCR reads with MiXCR anew, one entry per CDR3 protein. The sample contains about 410,000 distinct CDR3 sequences, 15% to 20% of which appear only once. Sequenced input: peripheral blood. The receptors originated from a woman under 30 with Graves' ophthalmopathy. Each CDR3 is given with its conserved first and last residue. Each record gives: V gene, clone size, J gene, D gene, CDR3 protein, CDR3 DNA. A D gene is named only where the DNA matches it firmly. Clone size is stated in some rows and not others, as once, few, many or a class when expanded.

V gene: TRBV6-2/TRBV6-3
clone size: many
J gene: TRBJ1-1
D gene: TRBD1
CDR3 protein: CASRPTGDTEAFF
CDR3 DNA: TGTGCCAGCAGACCGACAGGGGACACTGAAGCTTTCTTT

V gene: TRBV18
clone size: many
J gene: TRBJ1-5
D gene: TRBD1
CDR3 protein: CASSPGTVRESPQHF
CDR3 DNA: TGTGCCAGCTCACCAGGGACAGTCCGGGAGTCGCCCCAGCATTTT

V gene: TRBV27
clone size: .
J gene: TRBJ2-7
D gene: .
CDR3 protein: CASSICYYEQYF
CDR3 DNA: TGTGCCAGCAGCATATGTTACTACGAGCAGTACTTC

V gene: TRBV20-1
clone size: .
J gene: TRBJ2-7
D gene: TRBD2
CDR3 protein: CSARAHGIAGGAEQYF
CDR3 DNA: TGCAGTGCTAGAGCTCACGGAATAGCGGGAGGTGCCGAGCAGTACTTC

V gene: TRBV27
clone size: .
J gene: TRBJ2-7
D gene: TRBD2
CDR3 protein: CASSLAGVAEQYF
CDR3 DNA: TGTGCCAGCAGTCTAGCGGGAGTTGCCGAGCAGTACTTC

V gene: TRBV11-2
clone size: many
J gene: TRBJ1-5
D gene: TRBD1
CDR3 protein: CASSLTGAGQPQHF
CDR3 DNA: TGTGCCAGCAGCCTTACAGGGGCAGGGCAGCCCCAGCATTTT

V gene: TRBV18
clone size: many
J gene: TRBJ2-5
D gene: TRBD1
CDR3 protein: CASSQDRGHETQYF
CDR3 DNA: TGTGCCAGCTCCCAGGACAGGGGGCATGAGACCCAGTACTTC

V gene: TRBV28
clone size: many
J gene: TRBJ2-2
D gene: .
CDR3 protein: CASSLKGELFF
CDR3 DNA: TGTGCCAGCAGTCTCAAAGGGGAGCTGTTTTTT

V gene: TRBV20-1
clone size: many
J gene: TRBJ2-7
D gene: .
CDR3 protein: CSATAAGQSYEQYF
CDR3 DNA: TGCAGTGCTACTGCCGCGGGACAGTCCTACGAGCAGTACTTC

V gene: TRBV4-3
clone size: many
J gene: TRBJ1-2
D gene: .
CDR3 protein: CASSRDGGGYGYTF
CDR3 DNA: TGCGCCAGCAGCCGCGACGGGGGCGGGTATGGCTACACCTTC

V gene: TRBV6-4
clone size: many
J gene: TRBJ1-6
D gene: .
CDR3 protein: CASTPAGKNSPLHF
CDR3 DNA: TGTGCCAGCACCCCCGCGGGGAAGAATTCACCCCTCCACTTT

V gene: TRBV5-1
clone size: many
J gene: TRBJ2-7
D gene: TRBD1
CDR3 protein: CASSLNTGVTYEQYF
CDR3 DNA: TGCGCCAGCAGTCTGAACACAGGGGTTACCTACGAGCAGTACTTC

V gene: TRBV7-9
clone size: many
J gene: TRBJ2-7
D gene: .
CDR3 protein: CASSFEPYEQYF
CDR3 DNA: TGTGCCAGCAGCTTCGAGCCCTACGAGCAGTACTTC

V gene: TRBV7-9
clone size: .
J gene: TRBJ2-5
D gene: TRBD1
CDR3 protein: CASSLGDRGPRETQYF
CDR3 DNA: TGTGCCAGCAGCTTGGGGGACAGGGGCCCGAGGGAGACCCAGTACTTC

V gene: TRBV19
clone size: many
J gene: TRBJ1-5
D gene: .
CDR3 protein: CASSIINQPQHF
CDR3 DNA: TGTGCCAGTAGTATAATCAATCAGCCCCAGCATTTT

V gene: TRBV6-1
clone size: many
J gene: TRBJ2-5
D gene: .
CDR3 protein: CASSTLFGTQYF
CDR3 DNA: TGTGCCAGCAGTACCTTATTTGGGACCCAGTACTTC

V gene: TRBV6-5
clone size: many
J gene: TRBJ1-6
D gene: TRBD1
CDR3 protein: CASRTGQGLYNSPLHF
CDR3 DNA: TGTGCCAGCAGGACGGGACAGGGGCTCTATAATTCACCCCTCCACTTT

V gene: TRBV6-2/TRBV6-3
clone size: many
J gene: TRBJ1-1
D gene: .
CDR3 protein: CASSTLGELTEAFF
CDR3 DNA: TGTGCCAGCAGTACACTCGGGGAATTGACTGAAGCTTTCTTT

V gene: TRBV9
clone size: many
J gene: TRBJ2-5
D gene: .
CDR3 protein: CASSLWGGARETQYF
CDR3 DNA: TGTGCCAGCAGCCTCTGGGGGGGGGCAAGAGAGACCCAGTACTTC

V gene: TRBV19
clone size: many
J gene: TRBJ2-5
D gene: TRBD2
CDR3 protein: CASSLGGGEETQYF
CDR3 DNA: TGTGCCAGTAGTCTCGGTGGGGGGGAAGAGACCCAGTACTTC

V gene: TRBV27
clone size: many
J gene: TRBJ1-1
D gene: .
CDR3 protein: CASSFTKGLNTEAFF
CDR3 DNA: TGTGCCAGCAGTTTCACAAAGGGGCTAAACACTGAAGCTTTCTTT

V gene: TRBV6-5
clone size: many
J gene: TRBJ1-2
D gene: .
CDR3 protein: CASSLQGRGYTF
CDR3 DNA: TGTGCCAGCAGTCTACAGGGACGGGGCTACACCTTC